Shown below are 12 T cell receptor beta chains from a single sample sequenced in a study of T cells in Graves' hyperthyroidism and ophthalmopathy. Researchers took RNA transcripts and amplified the TCR beta CDR3 regions from them. Carried out on the TCR CDR3, a first-round RT-PCR used the HTBI primer set. TCRdb re-called the multiplex PCR reads through MiXCR, storing one row per CDR3 protein. Altogether approximately 590,000 distinct CDR3 sequences are present, around 14% being singletons, with the ten largest covering approximately 7.4%. Source material: blood. Source of these receptors: a woman in her twenties or thirties with Graves' hyperthyroidism.

This clonotype has just a few counts. V and J are TRBV6-2 or TRBV6-3 and TRBJ2-4; D gene uncertain. Germline V gives CDR1 MNHEY, CDR2 SVGEGT. V was clipped by 0 bases and J by 5 bases, with 8 bases between them. The CDR3 runs 14 residues. This CDR3 is CASSYSNSENIQYF. The CDR3 nucleotides are TGTGCCAGCAGTTACTCGAACAGTGAAAACATTCAGTACTTC.

This clonotype was recorded at least ten times. The chain carries TRBV20-1 and TRBJ1-1, with D possibly TRBD1 on 6 matching bases. Trimming shortened V by 3 bases and J by 4 bases, and 15 bases separated the two germline ends. The V gene's germline CDR1 is DFQATT and CDR2 SNEGSKA (reference sequence). This CDR3 is built from 14 residues. The CDR3 loop is CSASRGGVGTEAFF. DNA of the CDR3: TGCAGTGCTAGCAGAGGGGGAGTTGGCACTGAAGCTTTCTTT.

The table lists this clonotype with many counts. The J gene is TRBJ2-2, the V gene TRBV7-9; possibly TRBD1 for D (6 bases). CDR1 SEHNR and CDR2 FQNEAQ come from the germline V gene (reference sequence). V was pared by 1 base and J by 4 bases, with 10 bases between. The CDR3 length is 15 residues. CDR3 nucleotides: TGTGCCAGCAGCTTAGTCGCAGGGGTCACCGGGGAGCTGTTTTTT. Its protein is CASSLVAGVTGELFF.

This rearrangement joins TRBV12-5 to TRBJ2-1; 8 positions agree with TRBD2. J lost 4 bases, V lost 9 bases, and 8 bases had no gene match. The germline V gene encodes CDR1 LGHNT and CDR2 FRNRAP. The CDR3 has 14 residues. Written as DNA, the CDR3 is TGTGCTAGCGAAAGCGGGAGAGGGTACAATGAGCAGTTCTTC. Its translation is CASESGRGYNEQFF.

The genes are TRBV24-1 and TRBJ1-4; TRBD1 is a possible D gene (6 bases). CDR1 and CDR2 from the germline V gene are KGHDR and SFDVKD. V was shortened by 3 bases and J by 10 bases, with 20 bases between the two germline ends. The CDR3 runs to 16 residues. CDR3 DNA: TGTGCCACCAGTGATCCCCGGGGGCCCGATGGTGGAAAACTGTTTTTT. Encoded protein: CATSDPRGPDGGKLFF.

This chain joins TRBV27 and TRBJ2-2; 8 nucleotides agree with TRBD1. This CDR3 comprises 16 residues. The J segment lost 5 bases and the V segment lost 1 base, leaving 6 bases of the junction unmatched. Germline lookup yields CDR1 MNHEY and CDR2 SMNVEV (reference sequence). CDR3 nucleotides: TGTGCCAGCAGTTTATTATCAGGGGGCTATACCGGGGAGCTGTTTTTT. It is translated as CASSLLSGGYTGELFF.

The chain carries TRBV3-1 and TRBJ1-5; TRBD1 matches 7 bases. V was pared by 1 base and J by 2 bases, with 17 bases of the junction left unmatched. CDR1 is LGHDT, CDR2 YNNKEL, per germline (reference sequence). CDR3 length: 20 residues. The CDR3 reads CASSQGGGHRGGVRNQPQHF. CDR3 nucleotide sequence: TGTGCCAGCAGCCAAGGGGGGGGGCACAGGGGAGGGGTTCGCAATCAGCCCCAGCATTTT. The full variable domain, rest sourced from reference TRBV3-1 and TRBJ1-5, is DTAVSQTPKYLVTQMGNDKSIKCEQNLGHDTMYWYKQDSKKFLKIMFSYNNKELIINETVPNRFSPKSPDKAHLNLHINSLELGDSAVYFCASSQGGGHRGGVRNQPQHFGDGTRLSIL.

This clonotype was seen repeatedly, ten times or more. The chain is built from TRBV28 and TRBJ2-1, with D tentatively TRBD2 (6 bases). The CDR3 contains 12 residues. Germline V gene data show CDR1 as MDHEN and CDR2 as SYDVKM. Trimming took 5 bases from V and 8 from J, leaving 10 bases between them. Here the CDR3 reads CASSPTRHEQFF. The CDR3 DNA reads TGTGCCAGCAGTCCGACTAGGCATGAGCAGTTCTTC.

The table lists this clonotype with many counts. The chain is built from TRBV28 and TRBJ2-5; 8 bases fit TRBD2. Germline-derived CDR1 and CDR2 are MDHEN and SYDVKM. With V trimmed by 2 bases and J by 3 bases, 2 bases remained unmatched. There are 14 residues in the CDR3. In nucleotides, the CDR3 is TGTGCCAGCAGTTTAGTAGCGGGGAAAGAGACCCAGTACTTC. Amino acids: CASSLVAGKETQYF.

V is TRBV9 and J is TRBJ1-1; 9 nucleotides agree with TRBD1. The CDR3 runs to 16 residues. Germline CDR1 is SGDLS and CDR2 is YYNGEE. The junction had 7 bases not matched to a gene; V was cut back by 0 bases and J by 4 bases. This chain's CDR3 is CASSVDPGTGITEAFF. The CDR3 nucleotides read TGTGCCAGCAGCGTAGATCCCGGGACAGGGATCACTGAAGCTTTCTTT.

The table lists this clonotype with many counts. The J gene is TRBJ2-2, the V gene TRBV6-2 or TRBV6-3, with D possibly being TRBD1 (5 bases). V dropped 6 bases and J dropped 1 base, with 15 bases sitting between them. There are 16 residues in the CDR3. Germline lookup yields CDR1 MNHEY and CDR2 SVGEGT. Here the CDR3 reads CASSQGRVRNTGELFF. In DNA, the CDR3 is TGTGCCAGCAGCCAGGGAAGGGTTAGGAACACCGGGGAGCTGTTTTTT.

This clonotype was detected ten times or more. V is TRBV27 and J is TRBJ2-7, with TRBD1 identical over 8 bases. The length of the CDR3 is 14 residues. J lost 3 bases, V lost 3 bases, and 4 bases had no gene match. CDR1 is MNHEY, CDR2 SMNVEV, per germline (reference sequence). The CDR3: CASSFSGQVYEQYF. The CDR3 nucleotides read TGTGCCAGCAGTTTCTCGGGACAGGTCTACGAGCAGTACTTC.